This T cell receptor beta chain was recovered during a study of blood T cell repertoires in COVID-19. As concerns this clone: The germline gene is not matched at one end of the junction; a read error may be the cause.

Profiling relied on immunoSEQ multiplex PCR, and the TCRdb table lists in-frame clones only, not all of them. The data hold some 180,000 clones, with 75% to 85% observed a single time. The CDR3 is made up of 16 amino acids. CDR1 is SSHAT and CDR2 is FNYEAQ in the germline V gene (reference sequence). The chain employs TRBV7-7 and TRBJ2-3; 8 bases match TRBD2. The specimen was peripheral blood. This TCR came from a man aged 55 to 70 with acute or convalescent COVID-19. In DNA, the CDR3 is TGTGCTAGCAGCTTAGGGAGCGGGGGCCTCACAGATACGCAGTATTTT. Protein sequence: CASSLGSGGLTDTQYF.